The 29 T cell receptor beta chains below all came from one sample that was sequenced in a study of T cells in Graves' hyperthyroidism and ophthalmopathy. Researchers amplified the TCR beta CDR3 regions from RNA transcripts. The study used the HTBI primer set for a first-round RT-PCR of the TCR CDR3. TCRdb re-analysed the multiplex PCR reads in MiXCR, keeping a single row per CDR3 protein. The sample consists of just under 750,000 distinct CDR3 sequences, roughly 32% of them appearing once. The specimen was blood. The receptors were sampled from a woman aged 40 to 50 with Graves' hyperthyroidism.

This chain uses TRBV19 with TRBJ1-4, with 7 bases fitting TRBD1. The CDR3 is made up of 13 amino acids. Trimming at V came to 5 bases and at J to 8 bases, leaving 5 bases not matched to a gene. Per the germline V gene, CDR1 is LNHDA and CDR2 is SQIVND (reference sequence). This CDR3 reads CASSPGTVEKLFF. In DNA, the CDR3 is TGTGCCAGTAGTCCCGGGACAGTCGAAAAACTGTTTTTT.

This clonotype was seen a few times. V and J are TRBV7-3 and TRBJ2-2; D call uncertain. The length of the CDR3 is 13 residues. Germline CDR1 is SGHTA and CDR2 is FQGTGA. V gave up 2 bases and J gave up 5 bases, with 6 bases separating them. The CDR3 DNA reads as TGTGCCAGCAGCTTACTAGGAACCGGGGAGCTGTTTTTT. Encoded protein: CASSLLGTGELFF.

The CDR3 sequence: CSAPSLPGQGSPLHF. CDR3 DNA sequence: TGCAGTGCTCCTAGTCTCCCGGGACAGGGATCACCCCTCCACTTT. This rearrangement joins TRBV20-1 to TRBJ1-6; 9 bases line up with TRBD1. The CDR3 spans 15 residues. Germline values: CDR1 DFQATT, CDR2 SNEGSKA (reference sequence). V trimming: 5 bases; J trimming: 10 bases; junction bases outside the gene matches: 12.

This clonotype was found many times. The chain recombines TRBV10-2 with TRBJ2-2; tentatively, D is TRBD1 (6 bases). The CDR3 consists of 14 residues. Deletions cut 5 bases from V and 4 bases from J, with 11 bases between. The germline gives CDR1 WSHSY, CDR2 SAAADI. This CDR3 reads CASSRTGSTGELFF. Written as DNA, the CDR3 is TGCGCCAGCAGTCGTACAGGGAGCACCGGGGAGCTGTTTTTT.

This clonotype was found many times. The gene calls are TRBV7-9 and TRBJ1-1; possible D gene TRBD1, 5 bases. The CDR3 runs to 15 residues. Trimming cost V 5 bases and J 9 bases, with 22 bases left between them. CDR1 is SEHNR and CDR2 is FQNEAQ in the germline V gene (reference sequence). CDR3 region: CASSPGWGDMFKAFF. As DNA, the CDR3 is TGTGCCAGCAGCCCGGGGTGGGGCGATATGTTTAAAGCTTTCTTT.

The chain recombines TRBV7-6 with TRBJ2-2; 7 bases fit TRBD2. The CDR3 consists of 15 residues. V was clipped by 1 base and J by 6 bases; unmatched bases: 5. The germline CDR1 and CDR2 sequences are SGHVS and FNYEAQ. CDR3 bases: TGTGCCAGCAGCTTAGGGGCGGGGGACGCCGGGGAGCTGTTTTTT. It codes for CASSLGAGDAGELFF.

On this clonotype itself: It may be a read error: a sequence one base away is much more abundant. The V and J genes are TRBV7-2 and TRBJ1-6; a weak D match, TRBD1 (6 bases). The CDR3 covers 15 residues. CDR1 is SGHTA, CDR2 FQGNSA, per germline. CDR3 in DNA: TGCGCCAGCAGCCAAGATGGCCCAGGGGCAGCATCCCTCCACTTT. Residues: CASSQDGPGAASLHF.

This clonotype was seen repeatedly, ten times or more. V and J are TRBV10-3 and TRBJ1-2; weak D call: TRBD1 (5 bases). This CDR3 region has 13 residues. The germline CDR1 and CDR2 sequences are ENHRY and SYGVKD. V was pared by 2 bases and J by 9 bases, with 13 bases between. The CDR3 coding sequence is TGTGCCATCAGTGAGGGTCCCGGGGGGAGCTACACCTTC. This translates into CAISEGPGGSYTF.

V gene TRBV5-6 combines with J gene TRBJ1-2, with no clear D. Per the germline V gene, CDR1 is SGHDT and CDR2 is YYEEEE. This CDR3 has 12 residues. V was pared by 4 bases and J by 2 bases, with 6 bases between. This chain's CDR3 is CASSTENYGYTF. The CDR3 DNA follows: TGTGCCAGCAGCACAGAAAACTATGGCTACACCTTC.

This clonotype was seen more than once but under ten times. The rearrangement joins TRBV11-3 to TRBJ2-7; weak D call: TRBD2 (6 bases). The V and J ends lost 7 bases and 2 bases respectively, with 15 bases between them. The germline V gene has CDR1 SGHNT and CDR2 YENEEA. CDR3 length: 14 residues. The DNA for the CDR3 is TGTGCCAGCACGCCCGAGCGCGGGACCTACGAGCAGTACTTC. Protein product: CASTPERGTYEQYF. Looking up the rest from reference TRBV11-3 and TRBJ2-7 gives the full variable domain: EAGVVQSPRYKIIEKKQPVAFWCNPISGHNTLYWYLQNLGQGPELLIRYENEEAVDDSQLPKDRFSAERLKGVDSTLKIQPAELGDSAVYLCASTPERGTYEQYFGPGTRLTVT.

The V gene is TRBV12-3 or TRBV12-4, the J gene TRBJ2-7; 7 positions agree with TRBD2. V dropped 6 bases and J dropped 0; count of bases not matched to a gene: 2. The CDR3 spans 13 residues. The CDR3 sequence: CASRRTSSYEQYF. The CDR3 DNA reads as TGTGCCAGCAGGAGGACTAGCTCCTACGAGCAGTACTTC.

This clonotype was seen ten or more times. The V call is TRBV25-1, the J call TRBJ1-1; a weak D match, TRBD1 (5 bases). CDR1 is MGHDK and CDR2 is SYGVNS in the germline V gene. The CDR3 totals 13 residues. V lost 1 base and J 5 bases, leaving 8 bases between the germline ends. The CDR3 bases are TGTGCCAGCAGTGAATGGGGGAATACTGAAGCTTTCTTT. This sequence encodes CASSEWGNTEAFF.

This clonotype was seen more than once but under ten times. The chain employs TRBV19 and TRBJ1-5, with D possibly being TRBD1 (6 bases). V was clipped by 4 bases and J by 11 bases, with 21 bases between them. The germline V gene has CDR1 LNHDA and CDR2 SQIVND (reference sequence). The CDR3 covers 15 residues. The CDR3 bases are TGTGCCAGTAGTACCGGGACACTCGCTTCCGGGGCCCAGCATTTT. It translates to CASSTGTLASGAQHF.

This clonotype was observed at least ten times. The chain recombines TRBV19 with TRBJ1-2; no clear D. Trimming stripped 6 bases from V and 10 bases from J, with 18 bases between. Per the germline V gene, CDR1 is LNHDA and CDR2 is SQIVND (reference sequence). The CDR3 has 13 amino acids. The CDR3 coding sequence is TGTGCCAGTAGGGCCGGGCCGAAGAACCCCTACACCTTC. Encoded protein: CASRAGPKNPYTF.

Details on this clonotype: Here the CDR3 omits its conserved ending phenylalanine or tryptophan, so a read error is the likely source. The rearrangement uses TRBV12-3 or TRBV12-4 and TRBJ2-7, with 10 bases fitting TRBD2. V trimming: 8 bases; J trimming: 3 bases; junction bases outside the gene matches: 7. This CDR3 spans 14 amino acids. CDR3 sequence reads: CASALSGRNYEQYL. The DNA for the CDR3 is TGTGCCAGCGCCCTTAGCGGGAGGAACTACGAGCAGTACCTC.

The chain uses TRBV10-3 and TRBJ1-2; D unclear. CDR1 is ENHRY and CDR2 is SYGVKD in the germline V gene. This CDR3 has 12 amino acids. Trimming took off 6 bases at V and 8 bases at J, with 13 bases between the two ends. The CDR3 DNA reads as TGTGCCATCAGCGCCGGGATTAAGGGCTACACCTTC. It yields the protein CAISAGIKGYTF.

This clonotype was observed a handful of times. The V and J genes are TRBV12-3 or TRBV12-4 and TRBJ1-4; weak D call: TRBD1 (5 bases). The CDR3 loop spans 13 amino acids. V lost 9 bases and J lost 4, with 12 bases in between. CDR3 nucleotides: TGTGCCAGTGGGGCAGCTCATAATGAAAAACTGTTTTTT. Its translation is CASGAAHNEKLFF.

The V call is TRBV7-2, the J call TRBJ1-2, with a tentative D call TRBD1 (6 bases). The CDR3 sequence is 14 residues long. Germline values: CDR1 SGHTA, CDR2 FQGNSA. Trimming took 5 bases from V and 7 from J, leaving 17 bases between them. For the CDR3, the DNA is TGTGCCAGCAGCCCCAGTGGGGGCTACGGTGGCTACACCTTC. Amino acid sequence: CASSPSGGYGGYTF.

The rearrangement joins TRBV6-4 to TRBJ2-7, with 8 bases lining up with TRBD1. The V gene end was trimmed by 8 bases and the J gene end by 2 bases; junction bases not matched to a gene: 5. Germline CDR1 MRHNA, CDR2 SNTAGT. The CDR3 length is 13 residues. CDR3 sequence reads: CASSGGKTYEQYF. The CDR3 DNA is TGTGCCAGCTCAGGGGGCAAAACCTACGAGCAGTACTTC.

This rearrangement joins TRBV20-1 to TRBJ1-4; tentative D call: TRBD1 (5 bases). V lost 1 base and J lost 0, with 9 bases in between. This CDR3 is 15 amino acids long. Germline V gene sequence: CDR1 DFQATT, CDR2 SNEGSKA (reference sequence). CDR3: CSARGDGATNEKLFF. In DNA, the CDR3 is TGCAGTGCTAGAGGGGACGGTGCAACTAATGAAAAACTGTTTTTT.

This clonotype was counted at least ten times. The chain couples TRBV27 to TRBJ2-5, with 9 nucleotides matching TRBD2. V lost 4 bases and J lost 2; bases outside the gene matches: 5. The CDR3 is 15 amino acids. Looked up from germline, CDR1 is MNHEY and CDR2 is SMNVEV (reference sequence). In DNA, the CDR3 is TGTGCCAGCAGTTCTCGCCTAGCGGGGCAAGAGACCCAGTACTTC. Residues: CASSSRLAGQETQYF.

The chain carries TRBV7-9 and TRBJ1-6; possible D gene TRBD1, 6 bases. CDR1 is SEHNR, CDR2 FQNEAQ, per germline (reference sequence). Trimming removed 11 bases from V and 4 bases from J, with 15 bases in between. The CDR3 extends over 14 amino acids. CDR3 sequence reads: CAEEIGQYNSPLHF. The CDR3 DNA reads as TGTGCCGAAGAAATTGGACAGTATAATTCACCCCTCCACTTT. The whole variable domain, filled in from reference TRBV7-9 and TRBJ1-6, reads DTGVSQNPRHKITKRGQNVTFRCDPISEHNRLYWYRQTLGQGPEFLTYFQNEAQLEKSRLLSDRFSAERPKGSFSTLEIQRTEQGDSAMYLCAEEIGQYNSPLHFGNGTRLTVT.

The table lists this clonotype with a few counts. The gene calls are TRBV5-8 and TRBJ1-1; TRBD1 is a possible D gene (6 bases). The CDR3 runs to 16 residues. V was pared by 4 bases and J by 0 bases, with 16 bases between. In germline, CDR1 is SGHTS, CDR2 YDEGEE. CDR3 protein: CASSPDHQGLNTEAFF. CDR3 DNA: TGTGCCAGCAGCCCAGACCATCAGGGGTTGAACACTGAAGCTTTCTTT.

The rearrangement uses TRBV7-2 and TRBJ2-7, with D possibly being TRBD2 (5 bases). The CDR3 sequence is 12 residues long. V lost 8 bases, J lost 6 bases, and 14 bases lay in between. Germline CDR1 reads SGHTA; CDR2 reads FQGNSA. The CDR3 spells CASSAWESEQYF. The DNA of the CDR3 is TGTGCCAGCTCAGCGTGGGAGTCCGAGCAGTACTTC.

This clonotype occurred many times. The V call is TRBV29-1, the J call TRBJ2-7, with D tentatively TRBD1 (5 bases). CDR3 length: 12 residues. Germline CDR1 reads SQVTM; CDR2 reads ANQGSEA. V lost 0 bases, J lost 6 bases, and 9 bases lay in between. CDR3 DNA sequence: TGCAGCGTTGAAGACAGGGCGGCCGAGCAGTACTTC. Its translation is CSVEDRAAEQYF.

V usage is TRBV29-1 and J usage is TRBJ1-2; D is possibly TRBD1 (5 bases). In germline, CDR1 is SQVTM, CDR2 ANQGSEA. Trimming stripped 7 bases from V and 2 bases from J, with 11 bases between. The CDR3 runs to 12 residues. CDR3 coding DNA: TGCAGCGCTCGGGGGAGGAACTATGGCTACACCTTC. Translation: CSARGRNYGYTF. The variable domain in full, completed from reference TRBV29-1 and TRBJ1-2, reads SAVISQKPSRDICQRGTSLTIQCQVDSQVTMMFWYRQQPGQSLTLIATANQGSEATYESGFVIDKFPISRPNLTFSTLTVSNMSPEDSSIYLCSARGRNYGYTFGSGTRLTVV.

The rearrangement uses TRBV10-2 and TRBJ1-1; 8 nucleotides line up with TRBD1. CDR1 and CDR2 from the germline V gene are WSHSY and SAAADI. J was trimmed by 1 base and V by 11 bases; bases with no gene match: 0. The CDR3 covers 11 residues. The CDR3 bases are TGCGCCGACAGGGGGAACACTGAAGCTTTCTTT. It specifies CADRGNTEAFF.

V and J are TRBV7-9 and TRBJ1-5; D remains ambiguous. V was trimmed by 6 bases and J by 7 bases, leaving 19 bases between them. CDR1 is SEHNR, CDR2 FQNEAQ, per germline (reference sequence). The CDR3 consists of 15 residues. In DNA, the CDR3 is TGTGCCAGCAGTTTACTGTCAGGACCTCAGCAGCCCCAGCATTTT. It encodes CASSLLSGPQQPQHF. The entire variable domain, with the rest obtained from reference TRBV7-9 and TRBJ1-5, is as follows: DTGVSQNPRHKITKRGQNVTFRCDPISEHNRLYWYRQTLGQGPEFLTYFQNEAQLEKSRLLSDRFSAERPKGSFSTLEIQRTEQGDSAMYLCASSLLSGPQQPQHFGDGTRLSIL.

This chain uses TRBV20-1 with TRBJ1-2; 7 bases agree with TRBD1. V was clipped by 4 bases and J by 5 bases; unmatched bases: 10. CDR3 size: 14 residues. CDR1 and CDR2 from the germline V gene are DFQATT and SNEGSKA (reference sequence). CDR3 in amino acids: CSAIKDRRGYGYTF. The CDR3 nucleotides read TGCAGTGCTATCAAGGACAGGAGGGGTTATGGCTACACCTTC.